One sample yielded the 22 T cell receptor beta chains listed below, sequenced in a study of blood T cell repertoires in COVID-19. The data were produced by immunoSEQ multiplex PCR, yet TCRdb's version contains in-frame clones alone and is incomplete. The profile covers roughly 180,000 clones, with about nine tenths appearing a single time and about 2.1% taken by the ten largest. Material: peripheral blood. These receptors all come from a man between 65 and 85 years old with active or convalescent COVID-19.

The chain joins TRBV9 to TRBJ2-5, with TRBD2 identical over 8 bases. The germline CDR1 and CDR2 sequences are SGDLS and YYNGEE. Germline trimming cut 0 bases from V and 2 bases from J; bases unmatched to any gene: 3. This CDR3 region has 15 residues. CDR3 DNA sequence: TGTGCCAGCAGCGTAGCCGGGACTAGTCAAGAGACCCAGTACTTC. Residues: CASSVAGTSQETQYF.

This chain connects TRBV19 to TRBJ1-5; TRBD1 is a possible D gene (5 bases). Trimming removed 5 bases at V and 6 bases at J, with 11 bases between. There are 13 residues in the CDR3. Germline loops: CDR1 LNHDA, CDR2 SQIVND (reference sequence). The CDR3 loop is CASSQGGFQPQHF. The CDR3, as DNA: TGTGCCAGTAGTCAGGGAGGGTTTCAGCCCCAGCATTTT.

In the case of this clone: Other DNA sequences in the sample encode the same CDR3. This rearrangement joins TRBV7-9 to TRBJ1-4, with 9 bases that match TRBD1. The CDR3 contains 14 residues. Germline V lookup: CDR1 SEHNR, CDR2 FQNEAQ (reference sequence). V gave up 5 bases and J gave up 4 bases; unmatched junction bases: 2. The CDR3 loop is CASSPGQGNEKLFF. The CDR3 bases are TGTGCCAGCAGCCCGGGACAGGGTAATGAAAAACTGTTTTTT.

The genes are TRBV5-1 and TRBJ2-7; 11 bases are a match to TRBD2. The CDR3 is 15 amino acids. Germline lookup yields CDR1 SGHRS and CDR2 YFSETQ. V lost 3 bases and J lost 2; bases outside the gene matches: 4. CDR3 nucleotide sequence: TGCGCCAGCAGCTCGGGACTAGCGGACACCTACGAGCAGTACTTC. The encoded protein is CASSSGLADTYEQYF.

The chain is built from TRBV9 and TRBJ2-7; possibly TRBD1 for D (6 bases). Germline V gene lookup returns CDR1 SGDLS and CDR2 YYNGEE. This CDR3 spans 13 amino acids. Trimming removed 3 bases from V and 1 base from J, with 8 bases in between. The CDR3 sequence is CASSGGQSYEQYF. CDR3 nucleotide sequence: TGTGCCAGCAGCGGAGGACAGTCCTACGAGCAGTACTTC.

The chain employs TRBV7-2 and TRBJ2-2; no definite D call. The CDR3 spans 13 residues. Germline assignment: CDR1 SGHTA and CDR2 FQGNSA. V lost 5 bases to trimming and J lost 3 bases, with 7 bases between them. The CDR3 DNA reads TGTGCCAGCAGCCTACTCCACACCGGGGAGCTGTTTTTT. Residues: CASSLLHTGELFF.

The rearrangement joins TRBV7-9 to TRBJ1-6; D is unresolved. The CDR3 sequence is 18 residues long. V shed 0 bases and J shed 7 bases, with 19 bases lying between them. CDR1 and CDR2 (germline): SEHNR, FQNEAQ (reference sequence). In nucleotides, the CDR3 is TGTGCCAGCAGCTTAGCCCTGGAGGGTGCTGGGGTGAATTCACCCCTCCACTTT. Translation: CASSLALEGAGVNSPLHF.

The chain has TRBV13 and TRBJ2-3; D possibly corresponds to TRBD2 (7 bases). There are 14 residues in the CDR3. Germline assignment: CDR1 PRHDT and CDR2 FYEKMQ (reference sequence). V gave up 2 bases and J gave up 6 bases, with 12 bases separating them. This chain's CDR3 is CASSLYGGLDTQYF. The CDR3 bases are TGTGCCAGCAGCTTATACGGGGGGCTCGATACGCAGTATTTT.

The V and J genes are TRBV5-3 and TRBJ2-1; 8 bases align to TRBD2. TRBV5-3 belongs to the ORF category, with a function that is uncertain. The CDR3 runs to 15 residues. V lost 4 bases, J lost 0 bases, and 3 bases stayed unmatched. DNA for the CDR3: TGTGCCAGAAGCCGGGGACTAGTCTCCTACAATGAGCAGTTCTTC. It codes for CARSRGLVSYNEQFF.

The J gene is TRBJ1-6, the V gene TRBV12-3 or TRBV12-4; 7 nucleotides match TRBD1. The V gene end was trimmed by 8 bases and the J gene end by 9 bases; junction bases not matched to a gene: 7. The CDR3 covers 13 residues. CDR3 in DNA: TGTGCCAGCGGTTACAGGGGAGGTTCACCCCTCCACTTT. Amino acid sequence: CASGYRGGSPLHF.

The chain's CDR3 is CASSLGGTQHF. As DNA, the CDR3 is TGTGCCAGCAGTTTGGGGGGTACCCAGCATTTT. The V and J genes are TRBV6-2 or TRBV6-3 and TRBJ1-5; weak D call: TRBD1 (5 bases). The germline gives CDR1 MNHEY, CDR2 SVGEGT. The V gene lost 4 bases and the J gene lost 11 bases, with 9 bases spanning the gap. This CDR3 has 11 residues.

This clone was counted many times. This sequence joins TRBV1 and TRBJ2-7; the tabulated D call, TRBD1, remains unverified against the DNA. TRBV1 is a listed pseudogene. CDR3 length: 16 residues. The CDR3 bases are TGCACCAGCAGCCAAGAAAACAGACAGCCACCCTACGAGCAGTACTTC. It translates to CTSSQENRQPPYEQYF.

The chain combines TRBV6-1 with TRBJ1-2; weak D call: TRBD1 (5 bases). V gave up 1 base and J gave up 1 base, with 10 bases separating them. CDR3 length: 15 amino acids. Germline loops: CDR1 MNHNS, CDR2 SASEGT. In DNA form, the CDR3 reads TGTGCCAGCAGTGAAGGGTCAGGGAATAACTATGGCTACACCTTC. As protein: CASSEGSGNNYGYTF.

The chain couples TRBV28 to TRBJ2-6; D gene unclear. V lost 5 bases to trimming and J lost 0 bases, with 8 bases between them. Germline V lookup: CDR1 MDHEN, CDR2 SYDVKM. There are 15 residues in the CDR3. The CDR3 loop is CASSTGFSGANVLTF. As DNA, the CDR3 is TGTGCCAGCAGTACCGGTTTCTCTGGGGCCAACGTCCTGACTTTC. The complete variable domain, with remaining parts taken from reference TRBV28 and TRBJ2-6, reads DVKVTQSSRYLVKRTGEKVFLECVQDMDHENMFWYRQDPGLGLRLIYFSYDVKMKEKGDIPEGYSVSREKKERFSLILESASTNQTSMYLCASSTGFSGANVLTFGAGSRLTVL.

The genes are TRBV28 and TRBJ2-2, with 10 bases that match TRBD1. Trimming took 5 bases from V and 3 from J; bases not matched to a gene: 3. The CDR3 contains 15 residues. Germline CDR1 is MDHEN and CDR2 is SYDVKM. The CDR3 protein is CASSAGTGDTGELFF. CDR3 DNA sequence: TGTGCCAGCAGTGCCGGGACAGGGGACACCGGGGAGCTGTTTTTT.

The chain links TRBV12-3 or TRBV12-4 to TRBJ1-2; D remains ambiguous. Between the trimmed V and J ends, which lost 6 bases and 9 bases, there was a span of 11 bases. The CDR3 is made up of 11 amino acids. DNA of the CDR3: TGTGCCAGCAGCCTAACCGGGAGCTACACCTTC. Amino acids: CASSLTGSYTF.

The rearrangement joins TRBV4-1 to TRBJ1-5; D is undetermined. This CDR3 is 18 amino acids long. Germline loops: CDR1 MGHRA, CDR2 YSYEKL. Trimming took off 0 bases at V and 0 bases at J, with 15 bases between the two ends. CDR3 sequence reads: CASSQDGRGTYSNQPQHF. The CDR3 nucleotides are TGCGCCAGCAGCCAAGACGGACGGGGAACTTATAGCAATCAGCCCCAGCATTTT.

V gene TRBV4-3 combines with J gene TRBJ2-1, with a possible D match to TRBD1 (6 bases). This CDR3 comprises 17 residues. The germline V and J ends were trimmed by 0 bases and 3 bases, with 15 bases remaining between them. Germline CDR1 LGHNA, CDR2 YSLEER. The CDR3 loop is CASSQDWAGANYNEQFF. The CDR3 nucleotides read TGCGCCAGCAGCCAAGACTGGGCAGGGGCGAACTACAATGAGCAGTTCTTC.

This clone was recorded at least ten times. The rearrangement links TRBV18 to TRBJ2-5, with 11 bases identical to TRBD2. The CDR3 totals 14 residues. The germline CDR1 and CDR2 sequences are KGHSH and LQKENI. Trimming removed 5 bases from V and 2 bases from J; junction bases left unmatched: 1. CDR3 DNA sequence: TGTGCCAGCTCAAGACTAGCGGGGCAAGAGACCCAGTACTTC. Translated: CASSRLAGQETQYF. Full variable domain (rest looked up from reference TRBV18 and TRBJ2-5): NAGVMQNPRHLVRRRGQEARLRCSPMKGHSHVYWYRQLPEEGLKFMVYLQKENIIDESGMPKERFSAEFPKEGPSILRIQQVVRGDSAAYFCASSRLAGQETQYFGPGTRLLVL.

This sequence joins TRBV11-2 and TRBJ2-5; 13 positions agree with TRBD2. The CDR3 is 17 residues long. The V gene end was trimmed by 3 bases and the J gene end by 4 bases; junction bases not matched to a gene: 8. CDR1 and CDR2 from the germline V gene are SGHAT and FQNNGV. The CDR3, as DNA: TGTGCCAGCAGCTTGGGGGGATGGACTAGCGGGAGAGAGACCCAGTACTTC. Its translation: CASSLGGWTSGRETQYF.

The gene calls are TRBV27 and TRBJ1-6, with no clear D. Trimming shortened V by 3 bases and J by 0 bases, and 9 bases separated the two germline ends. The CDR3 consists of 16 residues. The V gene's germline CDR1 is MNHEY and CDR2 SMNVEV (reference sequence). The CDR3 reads CASSFERSSYNSPLHF. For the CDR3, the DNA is TGTGCCAGCAGTTTTGAACGCAGCTCCTATAATTCACCCCTCCACTTT.

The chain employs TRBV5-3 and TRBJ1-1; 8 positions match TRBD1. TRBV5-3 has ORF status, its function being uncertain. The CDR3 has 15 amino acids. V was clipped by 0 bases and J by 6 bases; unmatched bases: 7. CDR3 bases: TGTGCCAGAAGCTTGGTTCAGGGGGCGAGAGCTGAAGCTTTCTTT. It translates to CARSLVQGARAEAFF.